This entry lists 8 T cell receptor beta chains sequenced from one sample in a study of T cell repertoires in cytomegalovirus infection (dated by TCRdb to about 2019). Their specific antigens are unknown. Sequencing took place on an Illumina HiSeq 1500. TCRdb ran its own pipeline on the public reads, namely fastp trimming at Q25 and MiXCR clone calling, and kept in-frame beta chains. CDR3 protein sequences are deduplicated, and each keeps its most common genes and DNA. For this sample the table gives 45,000 to 65,000 distinct CDR3 sequences, of which about 18% were detected only once. The ten top clones hold about 82% of the sample. The sample's treatment or condition label is to be understood as: in vitro stimulation with specific CMV peptide epitopes to enrich CMV-specific T cells. Sequencing used CD8+ T cells from cultured PBMCs, obtained from culture after CMV antigen stimulation. The receptors were sampled from a human donor in good health (CMV status not recorded). Some clones in this sample may be carry-over from other donors' samples.

This clonotype was seen a handful of times. The genes are TRBV7-9 and TRBJ2-2; D may correspond to TRBD1 or TRBD2 (6 bases each). Germline CDR1 reads SEHNR; CDR2 reads FQNEAQ (reference sequence). The CDR3 is 16 residues long. Trimming took 1 base from V and 3 from J, leaving 12 bases between them. The CDR3 spells CASSLGWGAHTGELFF. The CDR3 DNA reads TGTGCCAGCAGCTTAGGTTGGGGGGCCCACACCGGGGAGCTGTTTTTT.

The rearrangement joins TRBV20-1 to TRBJ2-7; D is perhaps TRBD1 (5 bases). The germline V gene encodes CDR1 DFQATT and CDR2 SNEGSKA (reference sequence). Trimming left V 3 bases short and J 7 bases short, with 16 bases between. The CDR3 spans 13 residues. Written as DNA, the CDR3 is TGCAGTGCTAGGCAGGGATTCCTCGGAGAGCAGTACTTC. Its protein product is CSARQGFLGEQYF.

This clonotype was picked up a small number of times. V gene TRBV20-1 combines with J gene TRBJ1-1; D is uncertain. Trimming removed 2 bases from V and 5 bases from J, with 6 bases in between. Germline CDR1 reads DFQATT; CDR2 reads SNEGSKA (reference sequence). The CDR3 covers 11 residues. The CDR3 reads CSARISTEAFF. The CDR3 DNA is TGCAGTGCTAGAATATCTACTGAAGCTTTCTTT.

This sequence joins TRBV7-2 and TRBJ1-1, with D uncertain. Germline values: CDR1 SGHTA, CDR2 FQGNSA. This CDR3 has 13 residues. The V gene lost 5 bases and the J gene lost 0 bases, with 7 bases spanning the gap. The CDR3 reads CASSTIVNTEAFF. In DNA form, the CDR3 reads TGTGCCAGCAGCACGATCGTGAACACTGAAGCTTTCTTT.

J is TRBJ1-1 and V is TRBV12-3 or TRBV12-4; D may be TRBD1 (5 bases). The CDR3 spans 15 residues. Trimming removed 1 base at V and 5 bases at J, with 14 bases between. The CDR3 region has the DNA TGTGCCAGCAGTTTAGGACGACACCCAGGGACTGAAGCTTTCTTT. This sequence encodes CASSLGRHPGTEAFF.

This clonotype was counted a single time. The V and J genes are TRBV20-1 and TRBJ2-7; 9 bases match TRBD2. Germline values: CDR1 DFQATT, CDR2 SNEGSKA (reference sequence). The length of the CDR3 is 15 residues. Losses at the gene ends were 0 bases for V and 7 bases for J; bases not matched to a gene: 10. The CDR3 DNA follows: TGCAGTGCTAGAGATTTGGCGGGGGGGCTTGAAGAGCAGTACTTC. This codes for CSARDLAGGLEEQYF.

This clonotype was detected only a few times. The chain employs TRBV5-5 and TRBJ1-1; D gene ambiguous. The V end lost 6 bases, the J end lost 0 bases, and 15 bases lay between the germline ends. This CDR3 region has 15 residues. Per the germline V gene, CDR1 is SGHKS and CDR2 is YYEKEE (reference sequence). The CDR3 DNA reads as TGTGCCAGCACTTTGGACGGCTACATGAACACTGAAGCTTTCTTT. Translated, it gives CASTLDGYMNTEAFF.

The V gene is TRBV12-3 or TRBV12-4, the J gene TRBJ2-7; D is unclear. The CDR3 runs 10 residues. Trimming stripped 3 bases from V and 6 bases from J, with 3 bases between. CDR3: CASSLAEQYF. CDR3 sequence (DNA): TGTGCCAGCAGTTTGGCCGAGCAGTACTTC.